This T cell receptor (beta chain) derives from a study of T cells after yellow fever vaccination. TCRdb recomputed calls from the 5' RACE reads with MiXCR, one row per CDR3 protein. The data hold 95,000 to 100,000 distinct CDR3 sequences, with around 5.8% observed a single time. Sequenced material: CD8+ T cells sorted from PBMCs, taken 10 days after the yellow fever booster vaccination. This clonotype was obtained from a man younger than 35 who received the YFV17D yellow fever vaccine.

The CDR3 reads CASSSVMGTDTQYF. The CDR3 bases are TGTGCCAGCAGTTCCGTGATGGGGACAGATACGCAGTATTTT. This rearrangement joins TRBV27 to TRBJ2-3; D gene ambiguous. This CDR3 is 14 amino acids long. Trimming left V 4 bases short and J 3 bases short, with 11 bases between. Germline CDR1 and CDR2: MNHEY and SMNVEV (reference sequence).